Following are 32 T cell receptor beta chains from one sample sequenced in a study of Ad26.COV2.S vaccination and SARS-CoV-2 variants. TCRdb's copy holds only in-frame clones and misses some; the assay was immunoSEQ multiplex PCR. This table has some 350,000 clones, 85% to 90% appearing once. Treatment described: over 15 received Ad26.COV2.S at low or high dose, single or two shots; five or six received placebo; per-sample allocation not given. After the first vaccine or placebo injection, samples were drawn on day 63. The material was peripheral blood, obtained in a trial of Ad26.COV2.S vaccine versus placebo. These receptor sequences come from a person between 18 and 59 years old who received the Ad26.COV2.S COVID-19 vaccine or a placebo.

The chain carries TRBV6-5 and TRBJ1-1; D not certain. V shed 2 bases and J shed 6 bases, with 4 bases lying between them. The CDR3 has 11 residues. Germline assignment: CDR1 MNHEY and CDR2 SVGAGI. CDR3 DNA sequence: TGTGCCAGCAGTTACAGGTCTGAAGCTTTCTTT. Protein: CASSYRSEAFF.

The chain has TRBV27 and TRBJ2-5; the D gene is possibly TRBD2 (6 bases). The germline V gene has CDR1 MNHEY and CDR2 SMNVEV (reference sequence). CDR3 length: 15 residues. Trimming removed 6 bases from V and 4 bases from J, with 18 bases in between. The CDR3 region has the DNA TGTGCCAGCAGAATTGGGGGGAGAGTAGGAGAGACCCAGTACTTC. It specifies CASRIGGRVGETQYF.

The CDR3: CASSYEIGTGWQPQHF. Written as DNA, the CDR3 is TGTGCCAGCAGTTACGAGATTGGGACAGGGTGGCAGCCCCAGCATTTT. This rearrangement joins TRBV6-2 or TRBV6-3 to TRBJ1-5; 9 bases line up with TRBD1. Trimming cost V 2 bases and J 7 bases; bases outside gene matches: 9. Per germline, CDR1 MNHEY and CDR2 SVGEGT. The CDR3 runs 16 residues.

The rearrangement uses TRBV11-3 and TRBJ2-2; D not certain. This CDR3 spans 15 amino acids. Trimming stripped 10 bases from V and 1 base from J, with 16 bases between. Germline CDR1 is SGHNT and CDR2 is YENEEA. The CDR3, as DNA: TGTGCCATAACGACGAAGGCCGTGAACACCGGGGAGCTGTTTTTT. Its protein is CAITTKAVNTGELFF.

V gene TRBV6-4 combines with J gene TRBJ1-2, with D tentatively TRBD1 (5 bases). Deletions cut 3 bases from V and 6 bases from J, with 17 bases between. In germline, CDR1 is MRHNA, CDR2 SNTAGT. This CDR3 spans 15 amino acids. For the CDR3, the DNA is TGTGCCAGCAGTGAATCGACTCAGGGAGTAGATGGCTACACCTTC. As protein: CASSESTQGVDGYTF.

This sequence joins TRBV19 and TRBJ2-3; 8 positions match TRBD2. After removal of 5 bases from V and 0 bases from J, the junction contained 13 bases not matched to a gene. Germline-derived CDR1 and CDR2 are LNHDA and SQIVND (reference sequence). This CDR3 is built from 18 residues. The CDR3 here is CASSFSPGLVGSTDTQYF. As DNA, the CDR3 is TGTGCCAGTAGTTTCTCTCCGGGACTAGTCGGGAGCACAGATACGCAGTATTTT. The whole variable domain, remainder taken from reference TRBV19 and TRBJ2-3, is DGGITQSPKYLFRKEGQNVTLSCEQNLNHDAMYWYRQDPGQGLRLIYYSQIVNDFQKGDIAEGYSVSREKKESFPLTVTSAQKNPTAFYLCASSFSPGLVGSTDTQYFGPGTRLTVL.

The chain is built from TRBV28 and TRBJ1-2; D is uncertain. The CDR3 covers 12 residues. The germline V gene encodes CDR1 MDHEN and CDR2 SYDVKM. Deletions cut 4 bases from V and 4 bases from J, with 7 bases between. CDR3 residues: CASSSLGYGYTF. CDR3 DNA sequence: TGTGCCAGCAGTTCCCTTGGCTATGGCTACACCTTC.

CDR3 region: CASNGRAIGETQYF. In DNA form, the CDR3 reads TGTGCCAGCAATGGGAGGGCCATAGGAGAGACCCAGTACTTC. The chain has TRBV13 and TRBJ2-5; 7 nucleotides agree with TRBD2. The CDR3 is 14 amino acids. The ends lost 7 bases at V and 4 bases at J; junction bases unmatched: 9. Germline V gene data show CDR1 as PRHDT and CDR2 as FYEKMQ (reference sequence).

V gene TRBV7-2 combines with J gene TRBJ2-3; 11 nucleotides match TRBD2. Trimming removed 3 bases from V and 2 bases from J; junction bases left unmatched: 7. The CDR3 totals 17 residues. CDR1 and CDR2 from the germline V gene are SGHTA and FQGNSA. The CDR3 nucleotides are TGTGCCAGCAGCTTGGCTATACTAGCGGGGGCCACAGATACGCAGTATTTT. This translates into CASSLAILAGATDTQYF.

The J gene is TRBJ1-1, the V gene TRBV7-8; D is unclear. Trimming removed 1 base from V and 9 bases from J, with 21 bases in between. CDR1 SGHVS and CDR2 FQNEAQ come from the germline V gene. This CDR3 region has 16 residues. The DNA for the CDR3 is TGTGCCAGCAGCTTAGGTCCAGGACTTGTCGCGGACCAAGCTTTCTTT. Translating gives CASSLGPGLVADQAFF.

The chain uses TRBV19 and TRBJ1-4, with 8 bases aligning to TRBD1. Per the germline V gene, CDR1 is LNHDA and CDR2 is SQIVND (reference sequence). The CDR3 totals 13 residues. The V segment lost 7 bases and the J segment 8 bases; nucleotides outside the gene matches: 6. DNA of the CDR3: TGTGCCAGTAAAGGGACAGGCCGGGAAAAACTGTTTTTT. This sequence encodes CASKGTGREKLFF.

V and J are TRBV6-6 and TRBJ1-5; tentatively, D is TRBD1 (5 bases). Germline V gene lookup returns CDR1 MNHNY and CDR2 SVGAGI (reference sequence). V was clipped by 5 bases and J by 5 bases, with 13 bases between them. The CDR3 has 14 residues. Here the CDR3 DNA reads TGTGCCAGCAGTAAGCGGGACGATTATCAGCCCCAGCATTTT. This gives the protein CASSKRDDYQPQHF.

The J gene is TRBJ2-1, the V gene TRBV4-1, with 14 positions matching TRBD2. J was trimmed by 8 bases and V by 3 bases; bases with no gene match: 6. Germline CDR1 and CDR2: MGHRA and YSYEKL. The CDR3 is 16 residues long. The CDR3, as DNA: TGCGCCAGCAGCCAGGGACTAGCGGGAGTGTTCGATGAGCAGTTCTTC. Protein product: CASSQGLAGVFDEQFF.

J is TRBJ1-1 and V is TRBV5-1; D is undetermined. The V gene lost 0 bases and the J gene lost 12 bases, with 18 bases spanning the gap. Germline loops: CDR1 SGHRS, CDR2 YFSETQ. This CDR3 has 14 amino acids. The CDR3 DNA sequence: TGCGCCAGCAGCTTGGAGCTCCCAGGAGGGATATCTTTCTTT. As protein: CASSLELPGGISFF.

The chain uses TRBV24-1 and TRBJ2-1, with D hard to call. Germline CDR1 and CDR2: KGHDR and SFDVKD. Trimming removed 9 bases at V and 7 bases at J, with 9 bases between. The CDR3 totals 11 residues. Here the CDR3 DNA reads TGTGCCACCCGCGGTGGTAATGAGCAGTTCTTC. Translating it yields CATRGGNEQFF.

The rearrangement joins TRBV11-3 to TRBJ2-3; TRBD2 agrees at 7 bases. Germline CDR1 is SGHNT and CDR2 is YENEEA. The CDR3 has 14 residues. The junction had 3 bases not matched to a gene; V was cut back by 5 bases and J by 1 base. CDR3 loop: CASSRSGGTDTQYF. In DNA form, the CDR3 reads TGTGCCAGCAGCAGGAGCGGGGGCACAGATACGCAGTATTTT.

The chain joins TRBV18 to TRBJ2-7, with 7 bases fitting TRBD2. Trimming took 6 bases from V and 3 from J; bases not matched to a gene: 8. Germline values: CDR1 KGHSH, CDR2 LQKENI. The CDR3 consists of 14 residues. CDR3 nucleotide sequence: TGTGCCAGCTCCCCCCTAGGGGACTACTACGAGCAGTACTTC. Its protein is CASSPLGDYYEQYF. The entire variable domain, with the rest obtained from reference TRBV18 and TRBJ2-7, is as follows: NAGVMQNPRHLVRRRGQEARLRCSPMKGHSHVYWYRQLPEEGLKFMVYLQKENIIDESGMPKERFSAEFPKEGPSILRIQQVVRGDSAAYFCASSPLGDYYEQYFGPGTRLTVT.

The chain couples TRBV11-2 to TRBJ2-1; 10 nucleotides line up with TRBD2. V lost 5 bases, J lost 6 bases, and 7 bases stayed unmatched. The germline CDR1 and CDR2 sequences are SGHAT and FQNNGV. The CDR3 consists of 15 residues. CDR3 DNA sequence: TGTGCCAGCAGCATCAGCGGGGGGGCCCTCAATGAGCAGTTCTTC. It translates to CASSISGGALNEQFF.

The genes are TRBV9 and TRBJ2-4; the match to TRBD2 covers 12 bases. The CDR3 extends over 20 amino acids. The V gene end was trimmed by 3 bases and the J gene end by 0 bases; junction bases not matched to a gene: 13. Germline loops: CDR1 SGDLS, CDR2 YYNGEE. The CDR3 DNA reads TGTGCCAGCAGCGCCCTCCCGGGACTAGCGGGTGCGCTAGCCAAAAACATTCAGTACTTC. This encodes CASSALPGLAGALAKNIQYF.

This rearrangement joins TRBV14 to TRBJ2-3; the D gene is possibly TRBD1 (6 bases). CDR1 and CDR2 from the germline V gene are SGHDN and FVKESK. V lost 0 bases to trimming and J lost 8 bases, with 12 bases between them. This CDR3 spans 14 amino acids. The CDR3 protein is CASSQETRGSTQYF. CDR3 in DNA: TGTGCCAGCAGCCAAGAGACCAGGGGATCTACGCAGTATTTT.

This chain links TRBV19 with TRBJ2-6; D is perhaps TRBD1 or TRBD2 (6 bases each). Germline CDR1 reads LNHDA; CDR2 reads SQIVND (reference sequence). CDR3 length: 15 amino acids. Deletions cut 3 bases from V and 9 bases from J, with 15 bases between. The CDR3 sequence: CASSMGGGGNNVLTF. The DNA of the CDR3 is TGTGCCAGTAGTATGGGTGGAGGGGGTAACAACGTCCTGACTTTC.

The genes are TRBV27 and TRBJ2-7; a possible D gene is TRBD1 (5 bases). Trimming stripped 3 bases from V and 2 bases from J, with 11 bases between. The V gene's germline CDR1 is MNHEY and CDR2 SMNVEV (reference sequence). The CDR3 spans 14 residues. The CDR3 DNA is TGTGCCAGCAGTTTCATCGACAGAACCTACGAGCAGTACGTC. This sequence encodes CASSFIDRTYEQYV.

The rearrangement uses TRBV28 and TRBJ1-1; possible D gene TRBD1, 5 bases. The germline CDR1 and CDR2 sequences are MDHEN and SYDVKM. The CDR3 has 14 amino acids. Trimming cost V 3 bases and J 3 bases, with 11 bases left between them. CDR3: CASSFFGGDTEAFF. The CDR3 DNA is TGTGCCAGCAGTTTTTTTGGGGGGGACACTGAAGCTTTCTTT.

The rearrangement joins TRBV23-1 to TRBJ2-4; TRBD2 agrees at 15 bases. Being an ORF, TRBV23-1 has a function that is uncertain. The V and J ends lost 4 bases and 0 bases, in that order; junction bases with no gene match: 10. The CDR3 spans 20 residues. This CDR3 reads CASSRYGTSGGYVAKNIQYF. CDR3 sequence (DNA): TGCGCCAGCAGTCGATACGGGACTAGCGGGGGGTACGTAGCCAAAAACATTCAGTACTTC.

The chain recombines TRBV7-6 with TRBJ1-1, with 9 bases aligning to TRBD1. The V and J ends lost 5 bases and 5 bases, in that order; junction bases with no gene match: 9. The CDR3 consists of 15 residues. The germline V gene encodes CDR1 SGHVS and CDR2 FNYEAQ. The CDR3 reads CASSPMGQGGTEAFF. CDR3 sequence (DNA): TGTGCCAGCAGCCCGATGGGACAGGGTGGAACTGAAGCTTTCTTT.

The V and J genes are TRBV9 and TRBJ2-3; 8 bases line up with TRBD2. Trimming took 1 base from V and 0 from J; bases not matched to a gene: 7. Germline V gene lookup returns CDR1 SGDLS and CDR2 YYNGEE. CDR3 length: 17 residues. The CDR3 sequence is CASSVIISGVSTDTQYF. In DNA, the CDR3 is TGTGCCAGCAGCGTAATTATTAGCGGGGTTAGCACAGATACGCAGTATTTT. The full variable domain, in which reference TRBV9 and TRBJ2-3 provide the parts outside the CDR3, is DSGVTQTPKHLITATGQRVTLRCSPRSGDLSVYWYQQSLDQGLQFLIQYYNGEERAKGNILERFSAQQFPDLHSELNLSSLELGDSALYFCASSVIISGVSTDTQYFGPGTRLTVL.

The J gene is TRBJ2-7, the V gene TRBV6-6, with a tentative D call TRBD2 (5 bases). Trimming left V 6 bases short and J 2 bases short, with 17 bases between. Germline CDR1 reads MNHNY; CDR2 reads SVGAGI (reference sequence). CDR3 length equals 15 residues. CDR3 residues: CASSPSGHLPYEQYF. The DNA of the CDR3 is TGTGCCAGCAGCCCAAGCGGCCACCTCCCCTACGAGCAGTACTTC.

This chain uses TRBV5-8 with TRBJ1-3; no clear D. CDR1 is SGHTS, CDR2 YDEGEE, per germline. This CDR3 has 14 amino acids. V was clipped by 2 bases and J by 0 bases, with 6 bases between them. CDR3 nucleotides: TGTGCCAGCAGCTTTTTAAGCTCTGGAAACACCATATATTTT. Translation: CASSFLSSGNTIYF. The full variable domain, its missing parts supplied by reference TRBV5-8 and TRBJ1-3, is EAGVTQSPTHLIKTRGQQATLRCSPISGHTSVYWYQQALGLGLQFLLWYDEGEERNRGNFPPRFSGRQFPNYSSELNVNALELEDSALYLCASSFLSSGNTIYFGEGSWLTVV.

For the CDR3, the DNA is TGTGCCAGCAGCTTAGGACAGTACGTCGGCTACAATGAGCAGTTCTTC. Its protein is CASSLGQYVGYNEQFF. The chain joins TRBV7-3 to TRBJ2-1, with a tentative D call TRBD1 (6 bases). Trimming removed 2 bases at V and 3 bases at J, with 14 bases between. CDR1 and CDR2 (germline): SGHTA, FQGTGA. The CDR3 runs to 16 residues.

The genes are TRBV19 and TRBJ2-3; 9 bases are a match to TRBD1. There are 15 residues in the CDR3. The V gene end was trimmed by 5 bases and the J gene end by 6 bases; junction bases not matched to a gene: 9. Germline CDR1 reads LNHDA; CDR2 reads SQIVND (reference sequence). DNA of the CDR3: TGTGCCAGTAGTCCTACAGGGGGCCGGTGGGATACGCAGTATTTT. Its protein is CASSPTGGRWDTQYF.

The chain combines TRBV2 with TRBJ1-5; no reliable D call. Trimming shortened V by 3 bases and J by 7 bases, and 22 bases separated the two germline ends. Looked up from germline, CDR1 is SNHLY and CDR2 is FYNNEI. The CDR3 is 17 amino acids. Here the CDR3 reads CASSEGQVATKDQPQHF. The CDR3 DNA reads TGTGCCAGCAGTGAGGGCCAGGTAGCAACGAAAGACCAGCCCCAGCATTTT.

The gene calls are TRBV5-1 and TRBJ2-2, with D possibly TRBD1 on 6 matching bases. The germline V gene has CDR1 SGHRS and CDR2 YFSETQ. The CDR3 length is 15 residues. V gave up 5 bases and J gave up 0 bases, with 11 bases separating them. CDR3 sequence (DNA): TGCGCCAGCAGACTTCAGGGGACGAACACCGGGGAGCTGTTTTTT. Its translation: CASRLQGTNTGELFF.